The TCR beta chain described here comes from a study of blood T cell repertoires in COVID-19. Overall study: Researchers got acute and convalescent COVID-19 samples from the United States, Italy and Spain.

Original processing notes: The assay estimated nucleated cells by amplifying reference gene primers. Sequencing used immunoSEQ multiplex PCR; TCRdb keeps in-frame clones, though not all of them. The V and J calls and clone size come from that table; D and trimming were worked out from the DNA. Of approximately 500,000 clones listed, 85% to 90% are singletons. Seattle cases were enrolled at active infection and followed longitudinally. CDR1 is KGHDR, CDR2 SFDVKD, per germline. This CDR3 spans 16 amino acids. V trimming: 3 bases; J trimming: 1 base; junction bases outside the gene matches: 6. The sample was peripheral blood. The source of this sequence is a woman between 45 and 65 years old with COVID-19, enrolled during active disease. The rearrangement uses TRBV24-1 and TRBJ2-7, with 9 bases identical to TRBD1. The CDR3 protein is CATSDPSGTGSYEQYF. CDR3 DNA: TGTGCCACCAGTGATCCTTCGGGGACAGGGTCCTACGAGCAGTACTTC.